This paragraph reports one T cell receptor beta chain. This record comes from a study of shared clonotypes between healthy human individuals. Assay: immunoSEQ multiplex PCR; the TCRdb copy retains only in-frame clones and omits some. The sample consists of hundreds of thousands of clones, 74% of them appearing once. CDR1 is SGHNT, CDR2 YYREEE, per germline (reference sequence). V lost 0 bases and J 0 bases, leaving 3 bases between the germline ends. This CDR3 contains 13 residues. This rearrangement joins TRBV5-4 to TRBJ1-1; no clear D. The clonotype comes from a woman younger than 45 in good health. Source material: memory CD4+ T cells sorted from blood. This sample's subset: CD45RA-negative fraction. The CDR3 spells CASSLGLNTEAFF. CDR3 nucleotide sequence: TGTGCCAGCAGCTTGGGACTGAACACTGAAGCTTTCTTT.